This record concerns one T cell receptor (beta chain) sequence. Its antigen is not known. The sample is drawn from a study of cytomegalovirus exposure and HLA in healthy donors. Study-level information: One earlier analysis, a look at approximately 180 million T cells, found 100 million to 130 million unique TCR beta sequences. The study's findings and limits: Near-uniform donor sequencing depth was presumed by presence/absence analyses.

PCR employed 60 Vbeta and 13 Jbeta primers. The repertoire was sequenced with immunoSEQ multiplex PCR; TCRdb's copy has only in-frame clones and lacks some. The sample lists roughly 130,000 clones, more than 80% occurring once. This CDR3 has 16 residues. Trimming took off 4 bases at V and 0 bases at J, with 14 bases between the two ends. From germline, CDR1 is SGHDT and CDR2 YYEEEE. The sequencing sample was made of PBMCs. This chain joins TRBV5-6 and TRBJ2-4; a weak D match, TRBD2 (6 bases). The sequence derives from a man aged 25-45 years in good health and CMV-seronegative. The CDR3 sequence is CASSPRTGLAKNIQYF. In nucleotides, the CDR3 is TGTGCCAGCAGCCCGCGGACGGGACTAGCCAAAAACATTCAGTACTTC.